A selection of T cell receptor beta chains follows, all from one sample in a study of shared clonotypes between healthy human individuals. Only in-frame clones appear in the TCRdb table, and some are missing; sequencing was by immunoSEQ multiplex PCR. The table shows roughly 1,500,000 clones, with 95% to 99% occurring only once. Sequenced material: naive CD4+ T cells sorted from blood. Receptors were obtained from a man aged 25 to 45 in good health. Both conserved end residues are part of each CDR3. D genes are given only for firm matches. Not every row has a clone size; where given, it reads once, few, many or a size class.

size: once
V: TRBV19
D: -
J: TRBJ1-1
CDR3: CASSIDRSGRAEAFF
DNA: TGTGCCAGTAGTATAGATCGTTCGGGCAGGGCTGAAGCTTTCTTT

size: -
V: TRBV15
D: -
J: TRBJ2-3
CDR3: CATSRTDLSTDTQYF
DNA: TGTGCCACCAGTCGAACTGATCTTAGCACAGATACGCAGTATTTT

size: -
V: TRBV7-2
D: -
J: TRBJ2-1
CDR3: CASSLGFNEQFF
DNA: TGTGCCAGCAGCTTAGGATTCAATGAGCAGTTCTTC

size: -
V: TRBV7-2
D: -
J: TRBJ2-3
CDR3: CASSFVSGTSTDTQYF
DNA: TGTGCCAGCAGCTTCGTTTCCGGGACTAGCACAGATACGCAGTATTTT

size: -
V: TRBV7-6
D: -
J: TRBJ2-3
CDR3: CASSLGTDTQYF
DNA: TGTGCCAGCAGCTTAGGCACAGATACGCAGTATTTT

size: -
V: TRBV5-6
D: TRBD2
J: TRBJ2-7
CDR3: CASSFGGNRIYEQYF
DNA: TGTGCCAGCAGCTTCGGGGGGAATCGGATCTACGAGCAGTACTTC

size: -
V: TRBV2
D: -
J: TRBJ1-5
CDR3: CASSEARSGASQPQHF
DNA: TGTGCCAGCAGTGAAGCGCGGTCAGGGGCTAGTCAGCCCCAGCATTTT

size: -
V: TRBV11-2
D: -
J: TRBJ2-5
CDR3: CASSLVLEYQETQYF
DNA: TGTGCCAGCAGCTTAGTCCTAGAGTACCAAGAGACCCAGTACTTC

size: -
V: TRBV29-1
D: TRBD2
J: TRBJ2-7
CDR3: CSVRLAGSYEQYF
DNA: TGCAGCGTTAGACTAGCGGGCTCCTACGAGCAGTACTTC

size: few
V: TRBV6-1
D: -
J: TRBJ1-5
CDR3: CASSFQPQHF
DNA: TGTGCCAGCTCATTTCAGCCCCAGCATTTT

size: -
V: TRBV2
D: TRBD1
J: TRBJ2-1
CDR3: CASRVDRGGDEQFF
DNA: TGTGCCAGCAGAGTGGACAGGGGGGGCGATGAGCAGTTCTTC

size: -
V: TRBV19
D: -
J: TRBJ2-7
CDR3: CASSIGGGRYEQYF
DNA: TGTGCCAGTAGTATTGGAGGGGGAAGATACGAGCAGTACTTC

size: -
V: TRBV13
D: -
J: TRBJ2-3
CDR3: CASSGRSGGTDTQYF
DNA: TGTGCCAGCAGCGGCCGTTCGGGTGGCACAGATACGCAGTATTTT

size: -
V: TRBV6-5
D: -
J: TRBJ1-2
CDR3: CASSGGVTRVGYTF
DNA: TGTGCCAGCAGTGGGGGGGTCACCCGCGTCGGCTACACCTTC

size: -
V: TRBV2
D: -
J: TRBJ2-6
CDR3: CASSVGPMGANVLTF
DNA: TGTGCCAGCAGTGTTGGACCTATGGGGGCCAACGTCCTGACTTTC

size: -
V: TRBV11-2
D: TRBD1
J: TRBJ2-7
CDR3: CASSRTGGDYEQYF
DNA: TGTGCCAGCAGCCGAACAGGGGGCGACTACGAGCAGTACTTC

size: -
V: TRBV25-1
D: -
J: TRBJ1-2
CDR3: CASSDAPQGSGYTF
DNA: TGTGCCAGCAGTGATGCCCCACAGGGAAGTGGCTACACCTTC

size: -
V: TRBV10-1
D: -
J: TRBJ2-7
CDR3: CASSENGRGSQYF
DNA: TGCGCCAGCAGTGAGAATGGTAGGGGGTCGCAGTACTTC

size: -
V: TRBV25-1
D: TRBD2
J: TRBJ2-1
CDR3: CASSVLAGGWFF
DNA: TGTGCCAGCAGTGTATTAGCGGGGGGGTGGTTCTTC

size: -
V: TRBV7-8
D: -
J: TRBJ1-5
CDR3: CAGAPAGNQPQHF
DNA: TGTGCGGGGGCCCCAGCGGGCAATCAGCCCCAGCATTTT

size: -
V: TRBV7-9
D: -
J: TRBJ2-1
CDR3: CASRPPAFSYNEQFF
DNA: TGTGCCAGCAGACCACCAGCCTTCTCCTACAATGAGCAGTTCTTC

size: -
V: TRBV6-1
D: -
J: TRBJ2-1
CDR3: CASSEASPVNFNEQFF
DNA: TGTGCCAGCAGTGAAGCCTCCCCTGTAAATTTCAATGAGCAGTTCTTC

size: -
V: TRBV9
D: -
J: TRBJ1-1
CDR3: CASSVSTSNTEAFF
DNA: TGTGCCAGCAGCGTATCGACATCGAACACTGAAGCTTTCTTT

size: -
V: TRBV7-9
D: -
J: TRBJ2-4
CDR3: CASSSGNGGVAKNIQYF
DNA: TGTGCCAGCAGTTCCGGGAATGGGGGTGTGGCCAAAAACATTCAGTACTTC